The clone carrying this T cell receptor (beta chain) was counted a few times. Antigen: not known. Germline lookup yields CDR1 MNHNS and CDR2 SASEGT. V was clipped by 1 base and J by 4 bases, with 13 bases between them. CDR3 length: 15 amino acids. Findings and caveats of the study: Tumor memory CD4+ T cell TCR gene usage was found to cluster with blood and lymph node memory CD4+ cells and with lymph node naive CD4+ cells.

After constant-region reverse-primer amplification, full-length variable regions underwent semi-nested PCR with Nested Universal Primer A. TCRdb called the 5' RACE reads again in MiXCR, with one record for every CDR3 protein. The sample has tens of thousands of distinct CDR3 sequences; 18% are singletons. The chain recombines TRBV6-1 with TRBJ1-2; D is possibly TRBD1 (6 bases). The specimen was naive CD4+ T cells sorted from a lymph node. Subset noted: naive CD4+ T cells, CD4+CD45RA+CD25-. The sequence came from a female donor with breast cancer. Here the CDR3 DNA reads TGTGCCAGCAGTGAAGACACAGGGTCCCGCTATGGCTACACCTTC. Amino acids: CASSEDTGSRYGYTF.